This T cell receptor (beta chain) was recovered during a study of cytotoxic CD8 clonotypes in ibrutinib-treated CLL. Study information: Partial responders around 24, complete 2; approximately twelve progressed and about 14 stayed in remission by median about 5.5 years. Among the samples, the mean was roughly 260,000 productive templates and approximately 91,000 productive rearrangements.

The data were produced by immunoSEQ multiplex PCR, yet TCRdb's version contains in-frame clones alone and is incomplete. This table holds roughly 220,000 clones, just under 80% found once. Germline V gives CDR1 ENHRY, CDR2 SYGVKD. This CDR3 is 14 amino acids long. Trimming shortened V by 3 bases and J by 3 bases, and 11 bases separated the two germline ends. In this sample, this clone turned up a few times. V and J are TRBV10-3 and TRBJ1-2; weak D call: TRBD1 (5 bases). This clonotype originated in a human donor with chronic lymphocytic leukemia. This specimen was PBMCs, taken after 12 months of ibrutinib treatment. DNA of the CDR3: TGTGCCATCAGTGAAAAGGGGAGAGACTATGGCTACACCTTC. Its protein is CAISEKGRDYGYTF.